The 20 T cell receptor beta chains below were found in one sample sequenced in a study of blood T cell repertoires in COVID-19. Assay used: immunoSEQ multiplex PCR; TCRdb lists only in-frame clones, some missing. Of roughly 90,000 clones detected, about four fifths appear once; the ten largest clones hold roughly 2.1%. Sequencing used peripheral blood. These receptors were obtained from a woman in her sixties or seventies with acute or convalescent COVID-19.

The chain couples TRBV7-9 to TRBJ1-2; no reliable D call. V lost 1 base and J 7 bases, leaving 7 bases between the germline ends. The CDR3 contains 12 residues. Germline CDR1 and CDR2: SEHNR and FQNEAQ (reference sequence). The DNA of the CDR3 is TGTGCCAGCAGCTTAGAGTTGAGTGGCTACACCTTC. It translates to CASSLELSGYTF.

Worth noting for this clone: This specimen includes other DNA sequences encoding the same CDR3. The chain is built from TRBV6-5 and TRBJ1-1; D remains ambiguous. The germline CDR1 and CDR2 sequences are MNHEY and SVGAGI. V was shortened by 4 bases and J by 0 bases, with 6 bases between the two germline ends. The CDR3 is 13 amino acids. CDR3 protein: CASSLDLNTEAFF. DNA for the CDR3: TGTGCCAGCAGTTTAGATTTGAACACTGAAGCTTTCTTT.

This sequence joins TRBV10-1 and TRBJ1-1; perhaps TRBD1 as D (6 bases). CDR3 size: 15 residues. Trimming removed 5 bases at V and 2 bases at J, with 15 bases between. Germline V gene sequence: CDR1 WNHNN, CDR2 SYGVQD (reference sequence). CDR3 loop: CASSLGGSLNTEAFF. CDR3 nucleotides: TGCGCCAGCAGTCTTGGGGGCAGCTTAAACACTGAAGCTTTCTTT.

The chain links TRBV28 to TRBJ2-7; tentative D call: TRBD1 (5 bases). The CDR3 spans 15 residues. Germline CDR1 and CDR2: MDHEN and SYDVKM. V lost 3 bases, J lost 5 bases, and 17 bases lay in between. The DNA for the CDR3 is TGTGCCAGCAGTTTTCCAGGGTCCGTAGATGACGAGCAGTACTTC. It codes for CASSFPGSVDDEQYF.

This clone turned up a few times. This CDR3 reads CASSPRGFGELFF. The CDR3 DNA reads as TGTGCCAGCAGCCCCCGGGGTTTCGGGGAGCTGTTTTTT. The V gene is TRBV7-2, the J gene TRBJ2-2, with D maybe TRBD2 (5 bases). V lost 5 bases and J lost 7, with 11 bases in between. Germline CDR1 SGHTA, CDR2 FQGNSA. This CDR3 region has 13 residues.

The J gene is TRBJ1-2, the V gene TRBV28; D may be TRBD1 (6 bases). Trimming cost V 6 bases and J 6 bases, with 14 bases left between them. This CDR3 is built from 13 residues. From germline, CDR1 is MDHEN and CDR2 SYDVKM. CDR3 residues: CASRLTGYHGYTF. The CDR3 DNA reads as TGTGCCAGCAGATTAACAGGGTATCATGGCTACACCTTC.

As regards this clone: This sample includes further DNA sequences coding for the same CDR3. V is TRBV5-1 and J is TRBJ1-1, with a weak D call TRBD1 (6 bases). Germline V gene data show CDR1 as SGHRS and CDR2 as YFSETQ. The CDR3 is 14 residues long. Trimming removed 3 bases at V and 2 bases at J, with 11 bases between. CDR3 DNA sequence: TGCGCCAGCAGCTCGGACAGCTTAAACACTGAAGCTTTCTTT. Amino acid sequence: CASSSDSLNTEAFF.

The chain recombines TRBV15 with TRBJ2-5, with TRBD2 matching over 15 bases. The CDR3 loop spans 16 amino acids. Losses at the gene ends were 5 bases for V and 2 bases for J; bases not matched to a gene: 3. Germline V gene sequence: CDR1 LNHNV, CDR2 YYDKDF (reference sequence). The CDR3: CATSPGLAGGQETQYF. For the CDR3, the DNA is TGTGCCACCAGCCCGGGACTAGCGGGGGGACAAGAGACCCAGTACTTC. The variable domain in full, with the rest retrieved from reference TRBV15 and TRBJ2-5, is DAMVIQNPRYQVTQFGKPVTLSCSQTLNHNVMYWYQQKSSQAPKLLFHYYDKDFNNEADTPDNFQSRRPNTSFCFLDIRSPGLGDTAMYLCATSPGLAGGQETQYFGPGTRLLVL.

The chain is built from TRBV7-2 and TRBJ2-3; tentative D call: TRBD2 (5 bases). The length of the CDR3 is 15 residues. Germline CDR1 and CDR2: SGHTA and FQGNSA. The ends were cut back, 2 bases at V and 1 base at J, with 10 bases in the middle. Written as DNA, the CDR3 is TGTGCCAGCAGCTTATTACGGGGAGGCACAGATACGCAGTATTTT. Protein product: CASSLLRGGTDTQYF. Supplemented by reference TRBV7-2 and TRBJ2-3, the full variable domain reads GAGVSQSPSNKVTEKGKDVELRCDPISGHTALYWYRQSLGQGLEFLIYFQGNSAPDKSGLPSDRFSAERTGGSVSTLTIQRTQQEDSAVYLCASSLLRGGTDTQYFGPGTRLTVL.

The rearrangement joins TRBV15 to TRBJ1-1; no clear D. The CDR3 is 15 amino acids. The V and J ends lost 0 bases and 3 bases respectively, with 11 bases between them. Germline CDR1 is LNHNV and CDR2 is YYDKDF (reference sequence). This chain's CDR3 is CATSRDSSSDTEAFF. CDR3 sequence (DNA): TGTGCCACCAGCAGAGATTCCTCCTCGGACACTGAAGCTTTCTTT.

The chain recombines TRBV10-3 with TRBJ2-1, with 7 bases aligning to TRBD2. In germline, CDR1 is ENHRY, CDR2 SYGVKD. This CDR3 comprises 13 residues. J gave up 7 bases and V 4 bases, and 4 bases lay outside the gene matches. CDR3 nucleotide sequence: TGTGCCATCAGTGTCGGGGAGGGGAATGAGCAGTTCTTC. Translation gives CAISVGEGNEQFF.

This chain joins TRBV19 and TRBJ1-2; D remains unclear. Per the germline V gene, CDR1 is LNHDA and CDR2 is SQIVND (reference sequence). This CDR3 is 14 amino acids long. Trimming took off 3 bases at V and 4 bases at J, with 12 bases between the two ends. In DNA, the CDR3 is TGTGCCAGTAGTATGCCCCGAGCGGTCTATGGCTACACCTTC. This codes for CASSMPRAVYGYTF.

The chain carries TRBV2 and TRBJ1-2; perhaps TRBD1 as D (5 bases). Trimming cost V 11 bases and J 2 bases, with 15 bases left between them. The CDR3 consists of 13 residues. Germline values: CDR1 SNHLY, CDR2 FYNNEI. The CDR3 nucleotides are TGTGCCTCACTGGGGCAGGACAACTATGGCTACACCTTC. Protein product: CASLGQDNYGYTF.

Only a few counts were recorded for this clone. This same CDR3 is encoded by further DNA sequences in the sample. The chain has TRBV19 and TRBJ1-6, with D possibly being TRBD1 (6 bases). CDR1 and CDR2 (germline): LNHDA, SQIVND (reference sequence). V lost 3 bases and J 5 bases, leaving 11 bases between the germline ends. The length of the CDR3 is 15 residues. The CDR3 sequence: CASSISGTNNSPLHF. In DNA, the CDR3 is TGTGCCAGTAGTATTTCCGGGACAAATAATTCACCCCTCCACTTT. The whole variable domain, filled in from reference TRBV19 and TRBJ1-6, reads DGGITQSPKYLFRKEGQNVTLSCEQNLNHDAMYWYRQDPGQGLRLIYYSQIVNDFQKGDIAEGYSVSREKKESFPLTVTSAQKNPTAFYLCASSISGTNNSPLHFGNGTRLTVT.

In DNA, the CDR3 is TGTGCCACCTCCCTCAGGACAGGGTCTGGAAACACCATATATTTT. Amino acid sequence: CATSLRTGSGNTIYF. The V gene is TRBV15, the J gene TRBJ1-3; TRBD1 aligns across 8 bases. CDR3 length equals 15 residues. Germline assignment: CDR1 LNHNV and CDR2 YYDKDF (reference sequence). V gave up 8 bases and J gave up 1 base; unmatched junction bases: 7.

This chain connects TRBV5-1 to TRBJ1-1; D gene ambiguous. V was trimmed by 0 bases and J by 1 base, leaving 10 bases between them. The germline V gene encodes CDR1 SGHRS and CDR2 YFSETQ. The CDR3 runs to 15 residues. Written as DNA, the CDR3 is TGCGCCAGCAGCTTGGTAGCAGAAGGGAACACTGAAGCTTTCTTT. Its translation is CASSLVAEGNTEAFF.

CDR3 sequence: CASGGTANTGELFF. CDR3 DNA: TGTGCCAGCGGGGGGACAGCGAACACCGGGGAGCTGTTTTTT. The V and J genes are TRBV10-3 and TRBJ2-2; the D gene is possibly TRBD2 (8 bases). The CDR3 loop spans 14 amino acids. CDR1 is ENHRY, CDR2 SYGVKD, per germline. Trimming removed 10 bases at V and 0 bases at J, with 12 bases between.

V gene TRBV9 combines with J gene TRBJ1-5; D perhaps matches TRBD1 (5 bases). Trimming stripped 4 bases from V and 8 bases from J, with 13 bases between. The germline V gene encodes CDR1 SGDLS and CDR2 YYNGEE. The CDR3 loop spans 13 amino acids. CDR3 protein: CASSTRGGEPQHF. The CDR3, as DNA: TGTGCCAGCAGCACACGGGGAGGGGAGCCCCAGCATTTT.

The chain uses TRBV30 and TRBJ1-1, with D tentatively TRBD1 (6 bases). Germline CDR1 reads GTSNPN; CDR2 reads SVGIG (reference sequence). The CDR3 contains 14 residues. The germline V and J ends were trimmed by 7 bases and 4 bases, with 19 bases remaining between them. The CDR3 region has the DNA TGTGCCTATGATGCGGGCAGGGGTGGCACTGAAGCTTTCTTT. Translation: CAYDAGRGGTEAFF.

The chain links TRBV5-4 to TRBJ2-3; a possible D gene is TRBD2 (6 bases). The V end was cut by 2 bases, the J end by 2 bases, with 9 bases between. Per the germline V gene, CDR1 is SGHNT and CDR2 is YYREEE (reference sequence). This CDR3 spans 14 amino acids. CDR3 bases: TGTGCCAGCAGCTTTCGGGAGTCCACAGATACGCAGTATTTT. Protein product: CASSFRESTDTQYF.